Listed here is a single TCR beta chain. No antigen is known for it. Per-base quality was not reported, and no clone a single base away is much larger than it. The TCR beta CDR3 regions were amplified from the RNA transcripts. The TCR CDR3 was subjected to a first round of RT-PCR using the HTBI primer set and the Qiagen OneStep RT-PCR kit. The libraries were constructed in a second round of multiplex PCR and then size-selected and purified. Paired-end sequencing of the libraries was performed with 100 bp reads on an Illumina HiSeq2000. In the source study's methods: Raw data were processed with SOAPnuke, discarding reads with adapters, uncalled bases, mean Phred below 15, or no exact constant-primer or identifier match. High-quality paired reads were merged with COPE v1.2.5, and unique nucleotide sequences were defined as clonotypes. Clonotypes were aligned to IMGT TRBV, TRBD and TRBJ reference segments using MiTCR v1.1. The analysis was restricted to V-J combinations with a frequency above 0.0001, which together covered just over 99% of the repertoires. A TCS score was defined as the ratio between F50 (clonal expansion) and ExV (chaos), using BLOSUM62-based TCRdist between CDR3 peptides within each V-J. Welch's t-statistics and random forest reduced 450 to 600 V-J features to roughly 13, which were used in a naive Bayes classifier (R e1071). TCRdb reanalyzed the raw reads on its own, using fastp at Q25 for trimming and MiXCR for clone calling, and kept in-frame beta chains. CDR3 protein duplicates are merged, each entry listing the most common genes and DNA. The V and J calls reflect TCRdb's pipeline rather than the authors' work. The sample contains about 400,000 distinct CDR3 sequences, approximately 15% of them found a single time. Roughly 4.8% of the sample rests with the top ten.

The data stem from a study of T cells in Graves' hyperthyroidism and ophthalmopathy (dated by TCRdb to 2018 to 2020). About the study as a whole: Peripheral blood samples were taken at the time of initial diagnosis, prior to any treatment. A discovery cohort of around 100 patients, 43 with Graves' ophthalmopathy and about 58 with stable Graves' hyperthyroidism, was used to find distinguishing TCR V-J signatures. After sampling, hyperthyroidism patients received methimazole starting at 30 mg daily, and ophthalmopathy patients received high-dose intravenous methylprednisolone. The roughly 90 discovery patients were divided at random into training and test sets in a 7:3 ratio. In several Graves' hyperthyroidism patients, the study also compared T-cell repertoires from thyroid tissue with T-cell repertoires from blood. The paper describes TCR Vbeta CDR3 sequencing of 120 to 150 peripheral blood samples, made up of approximately 40 ophthalmopathy patients, 70 to 75 hyperthyroidism patients and about 17 progressor patients. Whether ophthalmopathy could be predicted prospectively was tested in an independent validation cohort made up of roughly 19 hyperthyroidism patients plus 17 patients who later progressed to ophthalmopathy. The full study reports these points: A model built on a 13 V-J signature distinguished ophthalmopathy from stable hyperthyroidism, reaching about 88% sensitivity and approximately 83% specificity in cross-validation and 80%/75% in testing. Most expanded thyroid clonotypes (frequency above 0.001) were also detected in blood, suggesting blood repertoires may reflect thyroid immune responses. Sample size was not statistically predetermined, and investigators were not blinded to group allocation. In validation, the model predicted progression to ophthalmopathy a median of 6.5 months before onset, with roughly 71% sensitivity and 72.22% specificity.

Stable Graves' hyperthyroidism was defined as the absence of progression to ophthalmopathy over 18 months of follow-up. Hyperthyroidism patients were newly diagnosed, with disease duration under 2 months, and aged 18 to 65 years. Any patient with an uncontrolled infection, another autoimmune disease, pregnancy or lactation was excluded. Diagnoses were based on clinical symptoms, serum thyroxine and TRAb, thyroid ultrasound and orbital computed tomography. PBMCs were isolated from 10 ml of fresh peripheral blood by Ficoll-Paque density gradient centrifugation. Total RNA was extracted with Trizol reagent, and quality was checked on an Agilent 2100 Bioanalyzer. The germline V gene (reference sequence) provides CDR1 DFQATT and CDR2 SNEGSKA. V is shortened by 6 bases, J by 13 bases, and the region joining them spans 21 bases. The CDR3 covers 12 residues, taking in both the cysteine and the phenylalanine. Only the CDR3 DNA is retained, 36 bases long and in frame from the first base.

This receptor chain uses TRBV20-1 and TRBJ1-2; the D gene is not confidently resolved. The clonotype comes from a woman aged 18-30 years with Graves' hyperthyroidism. Sample: blood. The nucleotide sequence reads as follows: TGCAGTGCCCCTTTGCAGGAATTGGCAGGCACCTTC. Translated, it reads CSAPLQELAGTF.